This T cell receptor (beta chain) appears in the sequencing data of a study of cytomegalovirus exposure and HLA in healthy donors. Findings and caveats of the study: HLA allele associations emerged for 15,000 to 20,000 TCR beta sequences in a later analysis, at 0.05 false discovery rate.

This CDR3 has 15 amino acids. The PCR used 60 Vbeta and 13 Jbeta primers. Using immunoSEQ multiplex PCR, the repertoire was profiled, and TCRdb retains in-frame clones only, with some absent. Among fewer than 110,000 clones listed, more than 75% were seen once. Of note for this clone: What it binds is not known.

The sample comprised PBMCs. The receptor comes from a woman younger than 30 in good health and CMV-seropositive. The J gene is TRBJ2-2, the V gene TRBV7-5; the D call TRBD2 from the table was never checked on the DNA. TRBV7-5 counts as a pseudogene. The CDR3 nucleotides read TGTGCCAGAAGTAAGACTAGCGGGAACACCGGGGAGCTGTTTTTT. Its protein product is CARSKTSGNTGELFF.